A single sample is the source of the 5 T cell receptor beta chains below, sequenced in a study of T cell changes during pregnancy in multiple sclerosis. This table comes from immunoSEQ multiplex PCR, and its TCRdb copy is limited to in-frame clones, with some not included. The profile shows 40,000 to 55,000 clones, around 90% of them singletons. The sample in question was peripheral blood, obtained in the first trimester of pregnancy. The source is a female donor in good health, enrolled as a control in a pregnancy study.

This chain uses TRBV6-1 with TRBJ2-4; D possibly corresponds to TRBD1 (5 bases). The germline V gene has CDR1 MNHNS and CDR2 SASEGT. CDR3 size: 13 residues. Trimming removed 4 bases at V and 9 bases at J, with 13 bases between. The CDR3 DNA reads TGTGCCAGCAGTGGGGCAGGGTCCCCCATTCAGTACTTC. Translated: CASSGAGSPIQYF.

V usage is TRBV5-1 and J usage is TRBJ2-2, with TRBD2 matching over 8 bases. With 1 base clipped from V and 7 bases from J, the junction kept 12 bases outside the gene matches. The CDR3 consists of 17 residues. CDR1 is SGHRS, CDR2 YFSETQ, per germline. DNA of the CDR3: TGCGCCAGCAGCTTGACTTGGCCGGGACTAGGGGGCGGGGAGCTGTTTTTT. It translates to CASSLTWPGLGGGELFF.

The gene calls are TRBV5-4 and TRBJ2-3; 9 positions match TRBD2. V dropped 4 bases and J dropped 4; count of bases not matched to a gene: 4. CDR3 length: 14 residues. From germline, CDR1 is SGHNT and CDR2 YYREEE (reference sequence). CDR3 protein: CASSQAGGPDTQYF. The CDR3, as DNA: TGTGCCAGCAGCCAAGCGGGAGGTCCAGATACGCAGTATTTT.

This rearrangement joins TRBV7-9 to TRBJ1-3, with a possible D match to TRBD1 (5 bases). The CDR3 length is 15 residues. The V gene lost 1 base and the J gene lost 3 bases, with 10 bases spanning the gap. Germline V gene sequence: CDR1 SEHNR, CDR2 FQNEAQ (reference sequence). The CDR3 sequence: CASSLESGFGNTIYF. CDR3 DNA sequence: TGTGCCAGCAGCTTAGAATCAGGGTTTGGAAACACCATATATTTT.

The chain uses TRBV29-1 and TRBJ2-3, with 7 bases matching TRBD2. J was trimmed by 0 bases and V by 4 bases; bases with no gene match: 7. The CDR3 length is 15 residues. The V gene's germline CDR1 is SQVTM and CDR2 ANQGSEA. The CDR3 spells CSVVARGGSTDTQYF. The CDR3 nucleotides read TGCAGCGTTGTAGCGCGGGGAGGGAGCACAGATACGCAGTATTTT.